This T cell receptor beta chain was observed in a study of blood T cell repertoires in COVID-19. Study-wide context: The origin of the acute and convalescent COVID-19 samples was the United States, Italy and Spain. T cells, B-cell-depleted T cells, or PBMCs supplied cDNA or gDNA.

A single count supports this clone. The V end lost 0 bases, the J end lost 5 bases, and 6 bases lay between the germline ends. CDR3 length: 13 residues. Germline CDR1 reads LGHNA; CDR2 reads YSLEER. Authors' methods: Estimation of nucleated cell counts relied on the amplification of reference gene primers. Method: immunoSEQ multiplex PCR; TCRdb's copy keeps in-frame clones and lacks some. The V and J calls and clone size come from that table; D and trimming were worked out from the DNA. This table holds some 87,000 clones, 92% found once. Sequenced material: peripheral blood. The chain joins TRBV4-3 to TRBJ2-3; D is unclear. The receptor was isolated from an older woman with active COVID-19. This CDR3 reads CASSQDSGDTQYF. DNA of the CDR3: TGCGCCAGCAGCCAAGATAGTGGAGATACGCAGTATTTT.